The 28 T cell receptor beta chains below come from one sample, sequenced in a study of control samples from healthy donors and cancer patients. TCRdb keeps only in-frame clones here, not all; method: immunoSEQ multiplex PCR. Among about 110,000 clones, around four fifths were seen once, and the ten largest hold roughly 6.5%. The sample comprised blood. The receptor source for this set is a man younger than 35 in good health.

Written as DNA, the CDR3 is TGTGCCAGCAGTATTGACAGTTACTATGGCTACACCTTC. Translating it yields CASSIDSYYGYTF. This sequence joins TRBV5-4 and TRBJ1-2; D perhaps matches TRBD1 (5 bases). Germline CDR1 is SGHNT and CDR2 is YYREEE (reference sequence). CDR3 length equals 13 residues. Trimming took off 5 bases at V and 3 bases at J, with 11 bases between the two ends.

The chain carries TRBV24-1 and TRBJ1-1, with D unclear. CDR1 and CDR2 from the germline V gene are KGHDR and SFDVKD. This CDR3 contains 13 residues. The V end was cut by 4 bases, the J end by 2 bases, with 7 bases between. This CDR3 is CATSDAANTEAFF. The DNA of the CDR3 is TGTGCCACCAGTGACGCAGCTAACACTGAAGCTTTCTTT.

The chain has TRBV13 and TRBJ2-1; 9 bases agree with TRBD2. Germline lookup yields CDR1 PRHDT and CDR2 FYEKMQ (reference sequence). This CDR3 region has 18 residues. The trim removed 1 base at V and 1 base at J, leaving 8 bases unmatched. The chain's CDR3 is CASSLVASGELSYNEQFF. The CDR3 DNA is TGTGCCAGCAGCTTAGTAGCTAGCGGGGAGCTATCCTACAATGAGCAGTTCTTC.

The CDR3 loop is CASSSRGGGELFF. CDR3 coding DNA: TGTGCCAGCAGCTCCCGTGGTGGCGGGGAGCTGTTTTTT. V is TRBV3-1 (or the pseudogene TRBV3-2) and J is TRBJ2-2; D is unresolved. Germline loops: CDR1 LGHDT, CDR2 YNNKEL (reference sequence). The CDR3 has 13 amino acids. Trimming cost V 5 bases and J 7 bases, with 11 bases left between them.

This clone occurred once. The genes are TRBV7-9 and TRBJ2-3, with 8 bases aligning to TRBD2. The germline V gene encodes CDR1 SEHNR and CDR2 FQNEAQ (reference sequence). There are 13 residues in the CDR3. The trim removed 4 bases at V and 8 bases at J, leaving 5 bases unmatched. In DNA form, the CDR3 reads TGTGCCAGCAGCTCTAGCGGGCGGGGTACGCAGTATTTT. Translated, it gives CASSSSGRGTQYF.

This chain links TRBV19 with TRBJ2-7; D is ambiguous. With 4 bases removed from V and 2 bases from J, the gap between germline ends came to 12 bases. The CDR3 totals 14 residues. In germline, CDR1 is LNHDA, CDR2 SQIVND (reference sequence). The CDR3 sequence: CASSTFEDPYEQYF. For the CDR3, the DNA is TGTGCCAGTAGTACCTTCGAGGACCCCTACGAGCAGTACTTC.

V and J are TRBV13 and TRBJ2-1; 7 bases agree with TRBD2. The CDR3 runs 14 residues. The trim removed 5 bases at V and 5 bases at J, leaving 6 bases unmatched. Germline-derived CDR1 and CDR2 are PRHDT and FYEKMQ (reference sequence). CDR3 DNA sequence: TGTGCCAGCAGCCCCTGGCGGGGGAACAATGAGCAGTTCTTC. As protein: CASSPWRGNNEQFF. Full variable domain (outside the CDR3, taken from reference TRBV13 and TRBJ2-1): AAGVIQSPRHLIKEKRETATLKCYPIPRHDTVYWYQQGPGQDPQFLISFYEKMQSDKGSIPDRFSAQQFSDYHSELNMSSLELGDSALYFCASSPWRGNNEQFFGPGTRLTVL.

This clone was detected only once. The chain joins TRBV30 to TRBJ1-2; TRBD1 aligns across 7 bases. V lost 0 bases, J lost 5 bases, and 9 bases stayed unmatched. The CDR3 covers 15 residues. Germline CDR1 reads GTSNPN; CDR2 reads SVGIG (reference sequence). The DNA of the CDR3 is TGTGCCTGGAGTGTAGGGAACAGGGGCGGGTATGGCTACACCTTC. This translates into CAWSVGNRGGYGYTF.

The chain employs TRBV3-1 (or the pseudogene TRBV3-2) and TRBJ1-6; D may be TRBD1 (5 bases). The ends were cut back, 2 bases at V and 7 bases at J, with 12 bases in the middle. Germline loops: CDR1 LGHDT, CDR2 YNNKEL (reference sequence). The length of the CDR3 is 15 residues. CDR3 sequence: CASSQQLGGNSPLHF. The CDR3 coding sequence is TGTGCCAGCAGCCAACAACTCGGGGGGAATTCACCCCTCCACTTT.

The V and J genes are TRBV10-3 and TRBJ1-2; no clear D. Germline CDR1 reads ENHRY; CDR2 reads SYGVKD. The CDR3 length is 15 residues. V was pared by 6 bases and J by 3 bases, with 17 bases between. The CDR3 spells CAISRPGKRDYGYTF. In nucleotides, the CDR3 is TGTGCCATCAGCCGGCCAGGCAAAAGGGACTATGGCTACACCTTC.

This clone was seen just once. The genes are TRBV7-2 and TRBJ2-6; D may be TRBD2 (5 bases). Germline V CDR1 and CDR2: SGHTA, FQGNSA. This CDR3 has 16 amino acids. The V end lost 4 bases, the J end lost 8 bases, and 18 bases lay between the germline ends. The chain's CDR3 is CASSSSQQRRTNVLTF. Here the CDR3 DNA reads TGTGCCAGCAGCTCTAGCCAACAGCGTCGGACCAACGTCCTGACTTTC.

V usage is TRBV7-9 and J usage is TRBJ2-3; no definite D call. Germline-derived CDR1 and CDR2 are SEHNR and FQNEAQ (reference sequence). Trimming removed 4 bases from V and 6 bases from J, with 20 bases in between. This CDR3 is 16 amino acids long. The CDR3 DNA reads as TGTGCCAGCAGCTCCACCCCGACCGTCGGGTGGGATACGCAGTATTTT. It encodes CASSSTPTVGWDTQYF.

This clone was detected only once. This chain links TRBV7-9 with TRBJ2-3; TRBD1 might be the D (6 bases). The CDR3 loop spans 14 amino acids. CDR1 is SEHNR and CDR2 is FQNEAQ in the germline V gene (reference sequence). V shed 5 bases and J shed 3 bases, with 12 bases lying between them. CDR3 sequence reads: CASSLQGLTDTQYF. CDR3 coding DNA: TGTGCCAGCAGCCTACAGGGCTTGACAGATACGCAGTATTTT. Looking up the rest from reference TRBV7-9 and TRBJ2-3 gives the full variable domain: DTGVSQNPRHKITKRGQNVTFRCDPISEHNRLYWYRQTLGQGPEFLTYFQNEAQLEKSRLLSDRFSAERPKGSFSTLEIQRTEQGDSAMYLCASSLQGLTDTQYFGPGTRLTVL.

The chain joins TRBV2 to TRBJ2-7; D is ambiguous. Germline CDR1 SNHLY, CDR2 FYNNEI. Trimming left V 4 bases short and J 4 bases short, with 11 bases between. The CDR3 spans 13 residues. In DNA, the CDR3 is TGTGCCAGCAGTGGAGAGAACGGGTACGAGCAGTACTTC. Amino acids: CASSGENGYEQYF.

This chain connects TRBV24-1 to TRBJ2-2; D ambiguous. This CDR3 contains 14 residues. The germline V gene encodes CDR1 KGHDR and CDR2 SFDVKD. Trimming removed 9 bases from V and 0 bases from J, with 10 bases in between. This CDR3 is CATSPYTNTGELFF. In nucleotides, the CDR3 is TGTGCCACCTCCCCCTACACGAACACCGGGGAGCTGTTTTTT.

This sequence joins TRBV9 and TRBJ1-5, with TRBD1 matching over 10 bases. V trimming: 5 bases; J trimming: 0 bases; junction bases outside the gene matches: 8. This CDR3 has 17 residues. Germline CDR1 is SGDLS and CDR2 is YYNGEE. In DNA form, the CDR3 reads TGTGCCAGCAGTCCTGGACAGGGGGGTTATAGCAATCAGCCCCAGCATTTT. Its protein product is CASSPGQGGYSNQPQHF.

This chain links TRBV5-1 with TRBJ1-1; no definite D call. Germline CDR1 reads SGHRS; CDR2 reads YFSETQ. The V end was cut by 0 bases, the J end by 1 base, with 7 bases between. The CDR3 is 14 residues long. The CDR3: CASSLGHGNTEAFF. The CDR3 nucleotides are TGCGCCAGCAGCTTGGGACACGGGAACACTGAAGCTTTCTTT.

The chain links TRBV10-2 to TRBJ2-3; D call uncertain. Germline loops: CDR1 WSHSY, CDR2 SAAADI. CDR3 length equals 13 residues. V was cut by 6 bases and J by 0 bases, with 7 bases left in between. This CDR3 is CASRVASTDTQYF. The DNA of the CDR3 is TGCGCCAGCAGAGTGGCTAGCACAGATACGCAGTATTTT.

The chain uses TRBV7-2 and TRBJ2-5; no clear D. The CDR3 spans 13 residues. The germline CDR1 and CDR2 sequences are SGHTA and FQGNSA. V was cut by 0 bases and J by 0 bases, with 2 bases left in between. CDR3 sequence: CASSLAHQETQYF. As DNA, the CDR3 is TGTGCCAGCAGCTTAGCACACCAAGAGACCCAGTACTTC.

This clone was picked up a small number of times. The J gene is TRBJ1-5, the V gene TRBV28; D unresolved. The germline V gene encodes CDR1 MDHEN and CDR2 SYDVKM. The CDR3 runs 15 residues. V was pared by 5 bases and J by 0 bases, with 11 bases between. CDR3 DNA: TGTGCCAGCAGTCTGATCCCCGGTAGCAATCAGCCCCAGCATTTT. This encodes CASSLIPGSNQPQHF.

This clone was seen a few times. This chain joins TRBV19 and TRBJ1-5; 7 bases line up with TRBD1. The CDR3 covers 15 residues. Trimming took 5 bases from V and 4 from J; bases not matched to a gene: 8. CDR1 and CDR2 from the germline V gene are LNHDA and SQIVND (reference sequence). CDR3 loop: CASSGRTGGNQPQHF. The CDR3 bases are TGTGCCAGTAGTGGCCGGACAGGCGGTAATCAGCCCCAGCATTTT.

The chain couples TRBV27 to TRBJ1-6; D is unresolved. CDR1 and CDR2 (germline): MNHEY, SMNVEV (reference sequence). Trimming removed 7 bases from V and 0 bases from J, with 19 bases in between. This CDR3 region has 18 residues. CDR3 coding DNA: TGTGCCAGCACCTCAGGCTCCCGTAGTGGCTCCTATAATTCACCCCTCCACTTT. Its protein is CASTSGSRSGSYNSPLHF.

This rearrangement joins TRBV18 to TRBJ1-2; D may be TRBD1 (5 bases). From germline, CDR1 is KGHSH and CDR2 LQKENI. This CDR3 is built from 14 residues. V shed 3 bases and J shed 3 bases, with 11 bases lying between them. DNA of the CDR3: TGTGCCAGCTCACCGCCGGGACTGGACTATGGCTACACCTTC. Protein sequence: CASSPPGLDYGYTF.

The chain is built from TRBV11-1 and TRBJ2-7; D is possibly TRBD2 (7 bases). The CDR3 loop spans 16 amino acids. V was cut by 4 bases and J by 4 bases, with 20 bases left in between. The germline V gene encodes CDR1 SGHAT and CDR2 FQDESV (reference sequence). The CDR3 is CASSSVWRGPEYEQYF. CDR3 coding DNA: TGTGCCAGCAGCTCCGTCTGGCGGGGGCCCGAATACGAGCAGTACTTC.

The chain links TRBV4-1 to TRBJ1-5; D ambiguous. Germline V gene sequence: CDR1 MGHRA, CDR2 YSYEKL. V was shortened by 0 bases and J by 3 bases, with 9 bases between the two germline ends. The CDR3 loop spans 15 amino acids. DNA of the CDR3: TGCGCCAGCAGCCAAGATCCGACACCCAATCAGCCCCAGCATTTT. Residues: CASSQDPTPNQPQHF.

J is TRBJ2-1 and V is TRBV15, with TRBD1 matching 7 bases. Germline-derived CDR1 and CDR2 are LNHNV and YYDKDF (reference sequence). V trimming: 3 bases; J trimming: 7 bases; junction bases outside the gene matches: 9. The CDR3 is 15 amino acids. The CDR3 DNA follows: TGTGCCACCAGCAGTCCCCCGGGACAGCGGAATGAGCAGTTCTTC. Residues: CATSSPPGQRNEQFF.

The chain couples TRBV14 to TRBJ2-3; maybe TRBD1 (6 bases). Looked up from germline, CDR1 is SGHDN and CDR2 is FVKESK. CDR3 length equals 14 residues. V lost 3 bases to trimming and J lost 2 bases, with 9 bases between them. This CDR3 reads CASSQTGFTDTQYF. The CDR3 DNA follows: TGTGCCAGCAGCCAGACAGGCTTCACAGATACGCAGTATTTT.

The chain is built from TRBV24-1 and TRBJ1-1; D is uncertain. The CDR3 is made up of 13 amino acids. Trimming removed 2 bases at V and 2 bases at J, with 5 bases between. The germline V gene encodes CDR1 KGHDR and CDR2 SFDVKD. The CDR3 reads CATSDYRNTEAFF. DNA for the CDR3: TGTGCCACCAGTGATTATCGAAACACTGAAGCTTTCTTT.